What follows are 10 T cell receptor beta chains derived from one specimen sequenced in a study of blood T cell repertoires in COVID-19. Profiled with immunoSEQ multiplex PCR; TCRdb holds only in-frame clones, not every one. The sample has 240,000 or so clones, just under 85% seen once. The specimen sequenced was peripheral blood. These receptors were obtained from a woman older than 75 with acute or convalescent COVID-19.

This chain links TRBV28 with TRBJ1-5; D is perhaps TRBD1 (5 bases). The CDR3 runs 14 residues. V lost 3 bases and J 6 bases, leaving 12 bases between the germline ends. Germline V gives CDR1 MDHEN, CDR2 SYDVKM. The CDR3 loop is CASSFRVSGQPQHF. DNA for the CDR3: TGTGCCAGCAGTTTCAGGGTCTCTGGTCAGCCCCAGCATTTT.

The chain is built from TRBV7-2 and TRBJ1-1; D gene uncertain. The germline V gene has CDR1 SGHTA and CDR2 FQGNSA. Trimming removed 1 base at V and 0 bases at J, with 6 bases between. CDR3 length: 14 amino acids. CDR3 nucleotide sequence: TGTGCCAGCAGCTTAGGGGCCATGAACACTGAAGCTTTCTTT. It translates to CASSLGAMNTEAFF.

The CDR3 DNA reads TGCGCCAGCAGCTTGGCCAGAACACCAACGAACACTGAAGCTTTCTTT. Translating it yields CASSLARTPTNTEAFF. This chain links TRBV5-1 with TRBJ1-1; D is unresolved. Between the trimmed V and J ends, which lost 0 bases and 1 base, there was a span of 13 bases. The CDR3 length is 16 residues. Looked up from germline, CDR1 is SGHRS and CDR2 is YFSETQ.

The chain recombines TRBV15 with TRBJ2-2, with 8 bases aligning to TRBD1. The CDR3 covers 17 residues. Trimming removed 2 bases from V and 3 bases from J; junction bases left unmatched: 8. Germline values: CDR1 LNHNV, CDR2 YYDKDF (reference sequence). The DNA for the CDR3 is TGTGCCACCAGCAGACCACAGGGGGATACGGACACCGGGGAGCTGTTTTTT. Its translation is CATSRPQGDTDTGELFF.

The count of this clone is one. For the CDR3, the DNA is TGTGCCAGCAGCTTAAGACAGGGGGCAAAGACCCAGTACTTC. As protein: CASSLRQGAKTQYF. This chain links TRBV13 with TRBJ2-5; 10 bases line up with TRBD1. After removal of 2 bases from V and 6 bases from J, the junction contained 3 bases not matched to a gene. Germline values: CDR1 PRHDT, CDR2 FYEKMQ (reference sequence). The CDR3 has 14 residues.

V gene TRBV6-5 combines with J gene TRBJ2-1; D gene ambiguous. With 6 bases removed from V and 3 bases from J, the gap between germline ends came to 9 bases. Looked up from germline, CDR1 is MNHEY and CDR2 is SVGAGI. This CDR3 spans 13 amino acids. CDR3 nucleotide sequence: TGTGCCAGCAGAATGACAAGCTACAATGAGCAGTTCTTC. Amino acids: CASRMTSYNEQFF.

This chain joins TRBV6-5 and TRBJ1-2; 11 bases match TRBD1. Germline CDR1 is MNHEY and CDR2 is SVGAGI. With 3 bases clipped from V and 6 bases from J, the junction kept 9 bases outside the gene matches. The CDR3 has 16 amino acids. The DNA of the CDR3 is TGTGCCAGCAGTTATTCCCGGACAGGGGGCGAGGATGGCTACACCTTC. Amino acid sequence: CASSYSRTGGEDGYTF.

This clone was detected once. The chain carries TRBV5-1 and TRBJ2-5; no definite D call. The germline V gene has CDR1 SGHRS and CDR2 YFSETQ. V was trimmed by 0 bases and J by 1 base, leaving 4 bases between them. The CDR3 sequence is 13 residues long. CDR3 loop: CASSLVLQETQYF. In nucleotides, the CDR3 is TGCGCCAGCAGCTTGGTACTCCAAGAGACCCAGTACTTC.

The CDR3: CASTGTGSSYNSPLHF. Written as DNA, the CDR3 is TGTGCCAGCACTGGGACAGGGAGCTCCTATAATTCACCCCTCCACTTT. The V call is TRBV2, the J call TRBJ1-6; TRBD1 matches at 9 bases. CDR3 length equals 16 residues. Per the germline V gene, CDR1 is SNHLY and CDR2 is FYNNEI. V shed 7 bases, J shed 0 bases, and the junction held 4 bases outside the gene matches.

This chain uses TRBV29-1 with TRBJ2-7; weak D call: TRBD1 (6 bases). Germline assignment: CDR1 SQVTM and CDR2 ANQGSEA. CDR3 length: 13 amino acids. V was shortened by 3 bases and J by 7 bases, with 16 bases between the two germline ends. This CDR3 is CSVDVTGVGEQYF. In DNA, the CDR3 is TGCAGCGTTGACGTGACAGGAGTGGGTGAGCAGTACTTC.